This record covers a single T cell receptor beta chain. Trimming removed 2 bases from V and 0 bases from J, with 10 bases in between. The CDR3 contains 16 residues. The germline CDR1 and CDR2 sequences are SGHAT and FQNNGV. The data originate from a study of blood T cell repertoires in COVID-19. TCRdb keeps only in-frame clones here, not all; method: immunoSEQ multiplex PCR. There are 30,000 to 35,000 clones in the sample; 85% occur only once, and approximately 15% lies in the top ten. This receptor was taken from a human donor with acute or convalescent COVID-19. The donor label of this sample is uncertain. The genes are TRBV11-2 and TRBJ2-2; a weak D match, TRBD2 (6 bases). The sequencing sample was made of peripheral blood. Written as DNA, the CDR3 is TGTGCCAGCAGCTTAAGGAGGGTGCCGAACACCGGGGAGCTGTTTTTT. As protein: CASSLRRVPNTGELFF.